Presented here are 24 T cell receptor beta chains from one specimen sequenced in a study of T cells after somatic rescue of genetic block. Assay: immunoSEQ multiplex PCR; the TCRdb copy retains only in-frame clones and omits some. The table shows tens of thousands of clones, with just under 95% occurring only once. The sample taken for sequencing was peripheral blood mononuclear cells (PBMCs). The receptor set was obtained from a man between 35 and 55 years old.

This chain uses TRBV2 with TRBJ2-5; 8 bases are shared with TRBD2. Germline-derived CDR1 and CDR2 are SNHLY and FYNNEI. The CDR3 has 15 amino acids. The V and J ends lost 0 bases and 5 bases, in that order; junction bases with no gene match: 5. CDR3 nucleotide sequence: TGTGCCAGCAGTGAAGCTGAGCGGGAGTACGAGACCCAGTACTTC. Protein product: CASSEAEREYETQYF.

The CDR3 DNA sequence: TGTGCCAGCAGCGCGTATGGGAGCTACGAGCAGTACTTC. This sequence encodes CASSAYGSYEQYF. This rearrangement joins TRBV11-3 to TRBJ2-7; tentative D call: TRBD2 (5 bases). CDR1 is SGHNT, CDR2 YENEEA, per germline. The CDR3 runs to 13 residues. V lost 5 bases and J 3 bases, leaving 11 bases between the germline ends.

The chain carries TRBV7-8 and TRBJ1-2; TRBD1 might be the D (5 bases). This CDR3 has 15 amino acids. Germline V lookup: CDR1 SGHVS, CDR2 FQNEAQ. The V end was cut by 4 bases, the J end by 4 bases, with 16 bases between. In DNA, the CDR3 is TGTGCCAGCAGCTCCTCCCCTCAGGGAGGCTATGGCTACACCTTC. As protein: CASSSSPQGGYGYTF.

Turning to this clone: The junction and the germline gene differ at one end; a read error may be behind it. The rearrangement joins TRBV7-7 to TRBJ1-6, with TRBD1 identical over 7 bases. CDR3 length: 15 residues. The germline V gene encodes CDR1 SSHAT and CDR2 FNYEAQ (reference sequence). The CDR3 reads CASSATGAPNSPLHF. The CDR3 DNA reads TGTGCTAGCAGCGCCACAGGGGCGCCAAATTCACCCCTCCACTTT.

V usage is TRBV16 and J usage is TRBJ2-2; TRBD1 or TRBD2 may be the D gene (5 bases each). CDR3 length: 15 amino acids. The ends were cut back, 2 bases at V and 5 bases at J, with 12 bases in the middle. CDR1 is KGHSY and CDR2 is FQNENV in the germline V gene. For the CDR3, the DNA is TGTGCCAGCAGCCAAGGGACCGGCGGAACCGGGGAGCTGTTTTTT. Translated: CASSQGTGGTGELFF.

This chain joins TRBV18 and TRBJ2-5; D uncertain. Near its end, the DNA agrees better with TRBJ2-7, so the J call may be wrong. This CDR3 has 14 residues. Germline lookup yields CDR1 KGHSH and CDR2 LQKENI. For the CDR3, the DNA is TGTGCCAGCTCACCGGATAGGCAGTCCTACGAGCAGTACTTC. Translated, it gives CASSPDRQSYEQYF.

The chain recombines TRBV5-5 with TRBJ2-7, with 7 bases matching TRBD1. V lost 4 bases to trimming and J lost 0 bases; unmatched junction nucleotides: 7. This CDR3 comprises 15 residues. Germline CDR1 SGHKS, CDR2 YYEKEE (reference sequence). CDR3 sequence reads: CASSSDRASSYEQYF. CDR3 DNA sequence: TGTGCCAGCAGCAGTGACAGGGCGAGCTCCTACGAGCAGTACTTC.

The J gene is TRBJ1-3, the V gene TRBV9, with 9 bases matching TRBD1. J gave up 5 bases and V 1 base, and 13 bases lay outside the gene matches. The germline V gene encodes CDR1 SGDLS and CDR2 YYNGEE. This CDR3 is built from 18 residues. CDR3 sequence: CASSVLGSSGQGRNTIYF. CDR3 in DNA: TGTGCCAGCAGCGTACTCGGGTCCTCGGGACAGGGACGAAACACCATATATTTT.

This sequence joins TRBV7-3 and TRBJ2-5; the D is unclear. The germline CDR1 and CDR2 sequences are SGHTA and FQGTGA. CDR3 length: 13 amino acids. The V end was cut by 5 bases, the J end by 4 bases, with 11 bases between. This CDR3 is CASSRDLTETQYF. The DNA of the CDR3 is TGTGCCAGCAGCCGTGACTTGACAGAGACCCAGTACTTC.

V is TRBV6-1 and J is TRBJ1-5, with D perhaps TRBD1 (5 bases). V was cut by 11 bases and J by 6 bases, with 23 bases left in between. The CDR3 has 15 amino acids. The germline V gene has CDR1 MNHNS and CDR2 SASEGT. The DNA of the CDR3 is TGTGCCGTTACCGGGCCGGGGGAAAGGGGTCAGCCCCAGCATTTT. Its protein is CAVTGPGERGQPQHF.

The chain has TRBV7-2 and TRBJ2-7, with TRBD1 identical over 7 bases. J gave up 3 bases and V 1 base, and 6 bases lay outside the gene matches. The CDR3 has 15 amino acids. CDR1 and CDR2 from the germline V gene are SGHTA and FQGNSA. DNA of the CDR3: TGTGCCAGCAGCTTAGAGGACAGGTACTACTACGAGCAGTACTTC. It yields the protein CASSLEDRYYYEQYF.

This sequence joins TRBV28 and TRBJ1-2; tentative D call: TRBD1 (6 bases). CDR3 size: 15 residues. V was shortened by 7 bases and J by 1 base, with 16 bases between the two germline ends. The germline CDR1 and CDR2 sequences are MDHEN and SYDVKM. The CDR3 DNA reads TGTGCCAGCATCGTACAGGGAAAAAATAACTATGGCTACACCTTC. Translating it yields CASIVQGKNNYGYTF.

The chain combines TRBV9 with TRBJ1-4; D not resolved. The length of the CDR3 is 14 residues. V was trimmed by 0 bases and J by 8 bases, leaving 11 bases between them. The germline CDR1 and CDR2 sequences are SGDLS and YYNGEE. In DNA form, the CDR3 reads TGTGCCAGCAGCGTAGGGGCCCGAGGGGAAAAACTGTTTTTT. The encoded protein is CASSVGARGEKLFF.

The chain recombines TRBV5-6 with TRBJ2-5; D gene ambiguous. V lost 2 bases and J 4 bases, leaving 3 bases between the germline ends. Germline lookup yields CDR1 SGHDT and CDR2 YYEEEE. The CDR3 consists of 11 residues. CDR3 protein: CASSFRETQYF. DNA for the CDR3: TGTGCCAGCAGCTTTAGAGAGACCCAGTACTTC.

The chain joins TRBV15 to TRBJ2-1; D uncertain. The germline V and J ends were trimmed by 0 bases and 9 bases, with 9 bases remaining between them. Germline V gene sequence: CDR1 LNHNV, CDR2 YYDKDF (reference sequence). The CDR3 sequence is 13 residues long. CDR3 nucleotide sequence: TGTGCCACCAGCAGAGATCGATTCGGTGAGCAGTTCTTC. Translated, it gives CATSRDRFGEQFF.

The gene calls are TRBV11-2 and TRBJ2-7; TRBD2 aligns across 8 bases. Trimming took 6 bases from V and 4 from J; bases not matched to a gene: 17. Germline V CDR1 and CDR2: SGHAT, FQNNGV. This CDR3 spans 17 amino acids. The CDR3 loop reads CASRMQFTGTRRYEQYF. Written as DNA, the CDR3 is TGTGCCAGCAGGATGCAGTTTACCGGGACTAGGAGATACGAGCAGTACTTC.

The chain has TRBV18 and TRBJ2-7; no reliable D call. V was cut by 1 base and J by 1 base, with 8 bases left in between. The CDR3 runs to 14 residues. Germline V gene lookup returns CDR1 KGHSH and CDR2 LQKENI. CDR3 region: CASSPQGRSYEQYF. DNA of the CDR3: TGTGCCAGCTCACCACAGGGAAGGTCCTACGAGCAGTACTTC.

The chain carries TRBV4-1 and TRBJ2-3; 7 nucleotides line up with TRBD1. Per the germline V gene, CDR1 is MGHRA and CDR2 is YSYEKL. J lost 2 bases, V lost 3 bases, and 5 bases had no gene match. The CDR3 is 15 amino acids. The CDR3 nucleotides are TGCGCCAGCAGCCAGTGGGACAGAAACACAGATACGCAGTATTTT. Protein: CASSQWDRNTDTQYF.

The genes are TRBV28 and TRBJ2-1; D is unclear. Germline CDR1 and CDR2: MDHEN and SYDVKM. V was shortened by 3 bases and J by 3 bases, with 9 bases between the two germline ends. This CDR3 has 14 residues. CDR3 sequence reads: CASSLKSFYNEQFF. CDR3 coding DNA: TGTGCCAGCAGTTTGAAGTCCTTCTACAATGAGCAGTTCTTC.

The rearrangement uses TRBV2 and TRBJ2-2, with D possibly matching TRBD1 (5 bases). This CDR3 contains 15 residues. V was shortened by 3 bases and J by 5 bases, with 13 bases between the two germline ends. Germline V CDR1 and CDR2: SNHLY, FYNNEI. Here the CDR3 reads CASSERTMGTGELFF. DNA of the CDR3: TGTGCCAGCAGTGAGCGGACAATGGGGACCGGGGAGCTGTTTTTT.

The chain has TRBV5-4 and TRBJ2-5; D possibly corresponds to TRBD2 (6 bases). The ends were cut back, 4 bases at V and 1 base at J, with 11 bases in the middle. Germline CDR1 reads SGHNT; CDR2 reads YYREEE (reference sequence). The CDR3 has 14 residues. The CDR3 sequence is CASSGGSSQETQYF. CDR3 coding DNA: TGTGCCAGCAGCGGAGGGAGTAGCCAAGAGACCCAGTACTTC.

The V call is TRBV5-1, the J call TRBJ2-7; 7 bases line up with TRBD1. Unmatched junction bases numbered 9, after V lost 4 bases and J lost 2 bases. The CDR3 sequence is 15 residues long. Germline loops: CDR1 SGHRS, CDR2 YFSETQ. CDR3 nucleotide sequence: TGCGCCAGCAGCCGTGGACAGGAGTGGACCTACGAGCAGTACTTC. Protein sequence: CASSRGQEWTYEQYF.

This chain connects TRBV5-4 to TRBJ2-7; D is uncertain. Germline CDR1 reads SGHNT; CDR2 reads YYREEE (reference sequence). Trimming removed 1 base from V and 0 bases from J, with 8 bases in between. This CDR3 has 14 residues. For the CDR3, the DNA is TGTGCCAGCAGCTTGACCCTAAGCTCCTACGAGCAGTACTTC. Protein sequence: CASSLTLSSYEQYF.

The chain links TRBV19 to TRBJ1-1; tentative D call: TRBD1 (5 bases). The V end lost 1 base, the J end lost 1 base, and 13 bases lay between the germline ends. Germline loops: CDR1 LNHDA, CDR2 SQIVND (reference sequence). The CDR3 loop spans 16 amino acids. The CDR3, as DNA: TGTGCCAGTAGTATAGGAAGGGGCAGGCCGAACACTGAAGCTTTCTTT. This encodes CASSIGRGRPNTEAFF. The full variable domain, with the rest looked up from reference TRBV19 and TRBJ1-1, is DGGITQSPKYLFRKEGQNVTLSCEQNLNHDAMYWYRQDPGQGLRLIYYSQIVNDFQKGDIAEGYSVSREKKESFPLTVTSAQKNPTAFYLCASSIGRGRPNTEAFFGQGTRLTVV.